These T cell receptor beta chains were read from a single sample in a study. The protocol was immunoSEQ multiplex PCR, while the TCRdb copy is restricted to in-frame clones and leaves out a portion. The data contain some 68,000 clones, 90% to 95% of them singletons. Sequencing used PBMCs. The receptors come from a man aged 35 to 55 with rheumatoid arthritis. The CDR3 runs from the conserved cysteine through the conserved F or W. The D gene is left open where the match is weak. The size of a clone is reported for some rows only, either as once, few or many, or as a class for expanded clones.

J,V,size,D,CDR3,DNA
TRBJ1-4,TRBV5-1,NA,TRBD1,CASGGTGTEKLFF,TGCGCCAGCGGCGGGACAGGGACTGAAAAACTGTTTTTT
TRBJ2-7,TRBV19,NA,NA,CASSIEEGRSLYEQYF,TGTGCCAGTAGTATAGAGGAGGGGCGGAGTCTCTACGAGCAGTACTTC
TRBJ2-5,TRBV30,NA,TRBD1,CAIRGQPQETQYF,TGTGCCATTCGGGGACAGCCACAAGAGACCCAGTACTTC
TRBJ2-1,TRBV18,NA,NA,CASSPQRDNEQFF,TGTGCCAGCTCTCCACAAAGGGACAATGAGCAGTTCTTC
TRBJ2-7,TRBV11-2,NA,TRBD2,CASSRAGASEQYF,TGTGCCAGCAGCCGAGCGGGAGCTAGCGAGCAGTACTTC
TRBJ1-2,TRBV3-1/TRBV3-2,NA,NA,CASSQAATGSNGYTF,TGTGCCAGCAGCCAAGCCGCTACGGGGTCGAATGGCTACACCTTC
TRBJ2-2,TRBV5-1,NA,TRBD1,CASSSGGTNTGELFF,TGCGCCAGCAGCTCAGGGGGCACGAACACCGGGGAGCTGTTTTTT
TRBJ2-7,TRBV6-5,NA,NA,CASTSDLTGEQYF,TGTGCCAGCACCTCGGACCTCACGGGCGAGCAGTACTTC
TRBJ1-1,TRBV14,once,NA,CASSQELTGNTEAFF,TGTGCCAGCAGCCAAGAATTGACAGGCAACACTGAAGCTTTCTTT
TRBJ1-2,TRBV9,NA,NA,CASSVRSGDGYTF,TGTGCCAGCAGCGTGCGATCAGGGGACGGCTACACCTTC
TRBJ2-7,TRBV10-2,NA,TRBD2,CASSASGGYEQYF,TGCGCCAGCAGTGCTAGCGGGGGCTACGAGCAGTACTTC
TRBJ2-1,TRBV27,NA,NA,CASSTGTLVREQFF,TGTGCCAGCAGTACCGGGACCTTGGTGCGTGAGCAGTTCTTC
TRBJ2-7,TRBV28,NA,NA,CASKGYEQYF,TGTGCCAGCAAAGGCTACGAGCAGTACTTC
TRBJ1-6,TRBV7-9,NA,NA,CASSLGVNSPLHF,TGTGCCAGCAGCTTAGGGGTTAATTCACCCCTCCACTTT
TRBJ2-1,TRBV10-1,NA,NA,CASSESGQATVNEQFF,TGCGCCAGCAGTGAGTCGGGGCAGGCCACGGTCAATGAGCAGTTCTTC
TRBJ1-3,TRBV16,few,NA,CASSQLDSGNTIYF,TGTGCCAGCAGCCAGCTAGACTCTGGAAACACCATATATTTT
TRBJ2-7,TRBV10-3,NA,TRBD2,CAISGGGSYEQYF,TGTGCCATCAGTGGGGGGGGCTCCTACGAGCAGTACTTC
TRBJ1-5,TRBV30,few,TRBD1,CAWSGKKPGQGHQPQHF,TGTGCCTGGAGTGGAAAGAAACCGGGACAGGGACACCAGCCCCAGCATTTT
TRBJ2-7,TRBV19,once,NA,CASSRGSGNSYEQYF,TGTGCCAGTAGTAGGGGCTCCGGGAACTCCTACGAGCAGTACTTC
TRBJ2-7,TRBV5-5,NA,TRBD1,CASSLEDRGGEQYF,TGTGCCAGCAGCTTGGAAGACAGGGGAGGCGAGCAGTACTTC
TRBJ2-2,TRBV5-1,NA,TRBD1,CASSLARQGRKVLAGELFF,TGCGCCAGCAGCTTGGCCAGACAGGGGAGAAAGGTTTTGGCCGGGGAGCTGTTTTTT
TRBJ1-1,TRBV6-6,once,NA,CASGLAGMNTEAFF,TGTGCCAGCGGTTTGGCAGGGATGAACACTGAAGCTTTCTTT
TRBJ2-1,TRBV11-3,NA,TRBD2,CASSPGLAGGSYNEQFF,TGTGCCAGCAGCCCAGGACTAGCGGGAGGCTCCTACAATGAGCAGTTCTTC
TRBJ2-7,TRBV4-1,NA,NA,CASSQENSYEQYF,TGCGCCAGCAGCCAAGAAAACAGCTACGAGCAGTACTTC
TRBJ2-7,TRBV2,NA,NA,CASSEVPGSSYEQYF,TGTGCCAGCAGTGAAGTCCCCGGTAGCTCCTACGAGCAGTACTTC
TRBJ2-7,TRBV11-2,NA,NA,CASSLGRGRNTYEQYF,TGTGCCAGCAGCTTAGGGAGAGGGAGAAACACCTACGAGCAGTACTTC
TRBJ1-6,TRBV27,NA,NA,CASSFGAGRDNSPLHF,TGTGCCAGCAGTTTTGGGGCAGGACGGGATAATTCACCCCTCCACTTT
TRBJ1-5,TRBV3-1/TRBV3-2,once,NA,CASSQDHQPQHF,TGTGCCAGCAGCCAAGACCATCAGCCCCAGCATTTT
TRBJ1-5,TRBV7-2,NA,NA,CASSLEGYSNQPQHF,TGTGCCAGCAGCTTAGAGGGCTATAGCAATCAGCCCCAGCATTTT
TRBJ2-3,TRBV6-5,NA,NA,CASRAFGGTTDTQYF,TGTGCCAGCAGGGCTTTCGGGGGAACGACAGATACGCAGTATTTT
TRBJ1-1,TRBV11-1,NA,NA,CASSQQWSGGEAFF,TGTGCCAGCAGCCAGCAATGGTCGGGGGGTGAAGCTTTCTTT
TRBJ1-2,TRBV9,NA,NA,CASSSLSGGNYGYTF,TGTGCCAGCAGCTCCCTGTCAGGAGGTAACTATGGCTACACCTTC
TRBJ1-4,TRBV5-4,NA,TRBD1,CASSFPGQGNEKLFF,TGTGCCAGCAGCTTTCCGGGACAGGGTAACGAAAAACTGTTTTTT
TRBJ2-3,TRBV6-5,NA,TRBD1,CASSLGQASTDTQYF,TGTGCCAGCAGCTTGGGACAGGCAAGCACAGATACGCAGTATTTT
TRBJ2-1,TRBV9,NA,TRBD2,CASSVLAGKHNEQFF,TGTGCCAGCAGCGTGCTAGCGGGAAAGCACAATGAGCAGTTCTTC
TRBJ2-2,TRBV19,NA,TRBD1,CASRFDRDTGELFF,TGTGCCAGTAGATTCGACAGGGACACCGGGGAGCTGTTTTTT
TRBJ2-7,TRBV7-2,few,NA,CASSLGGLRDFSYEQYF,TGTGCCAGCAGCTTAGGAGGGTTGCGGGACTTCTCCTACGAGCAGTACTTC
TRBJ1-1,TRBV19,NA,NA,CASSTGINTEAFF,TGTGCCAGTAGTACCGGGATTAACACTGAAGCTTTCTTT
TRBJ1-2,TRBV27,NA,NA,CASSLYQGKNYGYTF,TGTGCCAGCAGTTTATATCAGGGGAAGAACTATGGCTACACCTTC
TRBJ1-2,TRBV20-1,NA,NA,CSASFPGYYGYTF,TGCAGTGCTAGTTTCCCGGGGTACTATGGCTACACCTTC
TRBJ2-5,TRBV7-2,NA,NA,CASSTRRGRGPQETQYF,TGTGCCAGCAGCACGCGGCGGGGGCGGGGGCCCCAAGAGACCCAGTACTTC